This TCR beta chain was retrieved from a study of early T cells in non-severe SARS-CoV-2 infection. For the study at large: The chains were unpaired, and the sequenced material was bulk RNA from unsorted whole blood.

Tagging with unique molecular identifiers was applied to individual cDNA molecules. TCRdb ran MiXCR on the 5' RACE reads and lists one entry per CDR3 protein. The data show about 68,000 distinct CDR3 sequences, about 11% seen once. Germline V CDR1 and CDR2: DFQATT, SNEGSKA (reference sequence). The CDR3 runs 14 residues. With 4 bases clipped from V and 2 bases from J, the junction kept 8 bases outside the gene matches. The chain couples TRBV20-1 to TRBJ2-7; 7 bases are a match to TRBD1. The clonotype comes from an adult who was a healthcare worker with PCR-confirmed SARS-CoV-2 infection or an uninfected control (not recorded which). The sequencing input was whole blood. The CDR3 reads CSAKGTDRPYEQYF. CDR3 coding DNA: TGCAGTGCTAAAGGGACAGATCGACCCTACGAGCAGTACTTC.